This note documents a single T cell receptor (beta chain) sequence. Its antigen remains unknown. Germline V gives CDR1 SGDLS, CDR2 YYNGEE. The V end was cut by 0 bases, the J end by 9 bases, with 13 bases between. The CDR3 runs to 15 residues. Isolated RNA was reverse transcribed into cDNA used as the sequencing template. TCRdb's table, derived via immunoSEQ multiplex PCR, lists solely in-frame clones and lacks some. Of some 19,000 clones in the sample, 66% were seen once. The sample originates from a study of CD8+ T cells in alopecia areata. Points from the study as a whole: Lesional scalp, especially alopecia totalis/universalis, showed higher clonality than normal scalp.

Peripheral blood and lesional scalp punch biopsies were taken from alopecia areata patients. The source of this sequence is a human donor with alopecia areata. Material: skin, obtained at week 0. The chain employs TRBV9 and TRBJ1-6, with D hard to call. CDR3 loop: CASSVVPGRGSPLHF. CDR3 sequence (DNA): TGTGCCAGCAGCGTAGTACCCGGACGTGGTTCACCCCTCCACTTT.